Listed here are 7 T cell receptor beta chains from one sample, sequenced in a study of regulatory T cells in long-lasting Graves disease. Time point: newly diagnosed GD, antithyroid drugs for less than 3 months. PBMC RNA was the source of the TCR library. Assembly of TCR beta libraries relied on iRepertoire HTBI primers together with Arm-PCR of CDR3 regions. Each CDR3 protein gets one entry after TCRdb re-called the multiplex PCR reads with MiXCR. Of around 420,000 distinct CDR3 sequences listed, 15% are singletons. A further study also used this sample, focusing on T cells in Graves' hyperthyroidism and ophthalmopathy.

Sequencing used peripheral blood mononuclear cells (PBMCs), obtained at new diagnosis, from a patient treated with antithyroid drugs. The source is a woman between 40 and 55 years old with Graves disease.

This clonotype was picked up many times. The chain couples TRBV28 to TRBJ1-5; 8 positions match TRBD1. V gave up 4 bases and J gave up 8 bases; unmatched junction bases: 7. The CDR3 contains 14 residues. Looked up from germline, CDR1 is MDHEN and CDR2 is SYDVKM. The CDR3 here is CASSSGQVNEPQHF. The DNA for the CDR3 is TGTGCCAGCAGTTCGGGACAGGTTAATGAGCCCCAGCATTTT.

This clonotype was observed at least ten times. The V call is TRBV5-1, the J call TRBJ2-3; a possible D gene is TRBD2 (7 bases). The CDR3 has 14 residues. Germline-derived CDR1 and CDR2 are SGHRS and YFSETQ. With 3 bases removed from V and 5 bases from J, the gap between germline ends came to 13 bases. CDR3 DNA sequence: TGCGCCAGCAGCTCCGGGGAGGGGGAAGATACGCAGTATTTT. Its translation is CASSSGEGEDTQYF.

This clonotype was counted at least ten times. The chain has TRBV2 and TRBJ2-2; 9 nucleotides align to TRBD2. Unmatched junction bases numbered 16, after V lost 7 bases and J lost 1 base. This CDR3 is 19 amino acids long. Germline V gene sequence: CDR1 SNHLY, CDR2 FYNNEI. CDR3 residues: CASTERGDSGSVNTGELFF. As DNA, the CDR3 is TGTGCCAGCACCGAAAGGGGGGATAGCGGGAGCGTGAACACCGGGGAGCTGTTTTTT.

This clonotype was observed many times. The chain joins TRBV12-3 or TRBV12-4 to TRBJ2-3; possibly TRBD1 or TRBD2 for D (6 bases each). Trimming removed 5 bases from V and 5 bases from J, with 14 bases in between. This CDR3 has 14 amino acids. CDR3: CASSPGASEDTQYF. The CDR3, as DNA: TGTGCCAGCAGTCCGGGGGCTAGCGAAGATACGCAGTATTTT.

The table lists this clonotype with many counts. The rearrangement uses TRBV12-3 or TRBV12-4 and TRBJ2-2; TRBD2 matches 14 bases. The CDR3 totals 17 residues. J was trimmed by 4 bases and V by 6 bases; bases with no gene match: 7. Written as DNA, the CDR3 is TGTGCCAGCAGACAGGGACTAGCGGGAGCGGTCACCGGGGAGCTGTTTTTT. Protein sequence: CASRQGLAGAVTGELFF.

This chain links TRBV20-1 with TRBJ2-7, with D possibly being TRBD2 (5 bases). Trimming took 0 bases from V and 3 from J, leaving 9 bases between them. The CDR3 runs 13 residues. Germline V CDR1 and CDR2: DFQATT, SNEGSKA (reference sequence). The CDR3 DNA follows: TGCAGTGCTAGAGAGGCCCGGGACTACGAGCAGTACTTC. This sequence encodes CSAREARDYEQYF.

The chain couples TRBV20-1 to TRBJ2-3, with TRBD2 matching 9 bases. The CDR3 loop spans 18 amino acids. V shed 6 bases, J shed 5 bases, and the junction held 21 bases outside the gene matches. Germline CDR1 and CDR2: DFQATT and SNEGSKA (reference sequence). CDR3 DNA: TGCAGTGCCCGGATTATGATGGGGACCCCAGCGGGAGGAGATACGCAGTATTTT. It specifies CSARIMMGTPAGGDTQYF.